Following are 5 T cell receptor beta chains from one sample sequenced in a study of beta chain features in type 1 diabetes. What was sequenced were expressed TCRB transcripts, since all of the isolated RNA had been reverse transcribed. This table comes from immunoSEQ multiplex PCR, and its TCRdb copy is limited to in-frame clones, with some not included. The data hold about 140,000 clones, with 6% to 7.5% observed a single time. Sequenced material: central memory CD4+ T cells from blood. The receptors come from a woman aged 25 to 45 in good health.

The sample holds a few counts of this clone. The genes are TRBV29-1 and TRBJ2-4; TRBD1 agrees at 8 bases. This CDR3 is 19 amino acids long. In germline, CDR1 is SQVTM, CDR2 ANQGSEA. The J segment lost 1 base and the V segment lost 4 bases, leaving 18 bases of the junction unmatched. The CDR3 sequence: CSVVGQGRRWGLAKNIQYF. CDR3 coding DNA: TGCAGCGTTGTTGGACAGGGCAGGAGGTGGGGTCTGGCCAAAAACATTCAGTACTTC.

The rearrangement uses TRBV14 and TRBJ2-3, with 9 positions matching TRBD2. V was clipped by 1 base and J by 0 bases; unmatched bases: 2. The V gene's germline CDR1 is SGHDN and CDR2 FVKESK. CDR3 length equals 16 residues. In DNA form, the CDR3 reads TGTGCCAGCAGCCAAGCCACTAGCGGGAGCACAGATACGCAGTATTTT. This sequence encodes CASSQATSGSTDTQYF.

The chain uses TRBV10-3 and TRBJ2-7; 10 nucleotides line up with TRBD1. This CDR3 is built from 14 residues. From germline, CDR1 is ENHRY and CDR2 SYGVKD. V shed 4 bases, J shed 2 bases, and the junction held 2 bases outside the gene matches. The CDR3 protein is CAISGDRGPYEQYF. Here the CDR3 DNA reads TGTGCCATCAGTGGAGACAGGGGGCCCTACGAGCAGTACTTC.

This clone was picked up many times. The chain's CDR3 is CASREVFGGPETQYF. The CDR3 DNA reads TGTGCCAGCAGGGAAGTGTTTGGAGGGCCAGAGACCCAGTACTTC. This chain joins TRBV11-2 and TRBJ2-5; D is perhaps TRBD2 (6 bases). The V gene's germline CDR1 is SGHAT and CDR2 FQNNGV. V shed 6 bases and J shed 4 bases, with 18 bases lying between them. The CDR3 covers 15 residues. The whole variable domain, filled in from reference TRBV11-2 and TRBJ2-5, reads EAGVAQSPRYKIIEKRQSVAFWCNPISGHATLYWYQQILGQGPKLLIQFQNNGVVDDSQLPKDRFSAERLKGVDSTLKIQPAKLEDSAVYLCASREVFGGPETQYFGPGTRLLVL.

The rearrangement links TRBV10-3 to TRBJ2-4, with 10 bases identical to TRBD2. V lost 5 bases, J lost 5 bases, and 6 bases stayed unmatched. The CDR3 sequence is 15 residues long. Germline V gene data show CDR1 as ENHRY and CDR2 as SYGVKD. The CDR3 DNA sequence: TGTGCCATCAGTAGCGGGAGGGCTTCTGAAAACATTCAGTACTTC. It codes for CAISSGRASENIQYF.